The 8 T cell receptor beta chains below all came from one sample that was sequenced in a study of cytomegalovirus exposure and HLA in healthy donors. Sequencing was performed with immunoSEQ multiplex PCR; in TCRdb, only in-frame clones are kept and a portion is missing. The repertoire holds 70,000 to 90,000 clones, with approximately 80% as singletons. The material sequenced was PBMCs. The receptors here all came from a man aged 25-45 years in good health and CMV-seronegative.

The gene calls are TRBV10-3 and TRBJ2-1; 9 positions match TRBD2. J lost 4 bases, V lost 1 base, and 8 bases had no gene match. CDR3 size: 17 residues. Germline-derived CDR1 and CDR2 are ENHRY and SYGVKD. The CDR3 sequence is CAISELRDSGGYNEQFF. CDR3 nucleotides: TGTGCCATCAGTGAGTTAAGAGATAGCGGGGGATACAATGAGCAGTTCTTC.

The rearrangement links TRBV6-1 to TRBJ2-4, with D possibly being TRBD2 (6 bases). The germline V gene encodes CDR1 MNHNS and CDR2 SASEGT. This CDR3 spans 16 amino acids. Trimming stripped 2 bases from V and 9 bases from J, with 20 bases between. This chain's CDR3 is CASSETKTRLPFIQYF. The CDR3 coding sequence is TGTGCCAGCAGTGAAACTAAGACTAGGCTGCCTTTCATTCAGTACTTC.

This rearrangement joins TRBV6-6 to TRBJ2-7; 7 bases align to TRBD1. V lost 4 bases and J lost 7; bases outside the gene matches: 10. This CDR3 is built from 14 residues. Germline V CDR1 and CDR2: MNHNY, SVGAGI (reference sequence). The CDR3 spells CASSFSTGVGEQYF. The CDR3 coding sequence is TGTGCCAGCAGTTTCTCCACAGGGGTGGGAGAGCAGTACTTC.

The gene calls are TRBV7-9 and TRBJ2-3; 7 bases agree with TRBD2. Per the germline V gene, CDR1 is SEHNR and CDR2 is FQNEAQ (reference sequence). Trimming removed 3 bases from V and 4 bases from J; junction bases left unmatched: 13. This CDR3 region has 17 residues. Here the CDR3 DNA reads TGTGCCAGCAGCTTCCACACTAGCGCCTCCTTCGCAGATACGCAGTATTTT. Translated, it gives CASSFHTSASFADTQYF.

V gene TRBV11-2 combines with J gene TRBJ2-2, with 7 nucleotides matching TRBD2. Germline CDR1 is SGHAT and CDR2 is FQNNGV. This CDR3 comprises 17 residues. Trimming at V came to 10 bases and at J to 0 bases, leaving 14 bases not matched to a gene. The CDR3 sequence is CATRRGKAGPNTGELFF. For the CDR3, the DNA is TGTGCCACCCGCCGAGGCAAAGCGGGACCGAACACCGGGGAGCTGTTTTTT.

This chain uses TRBV6-4 with TRBJ2-1, with TRBD1 matching over 8 bases. The CDR3 length is 16 residues. V shed 5 bases, J shed 4 bases, and the junction held 10 bases outside the gene matches. Germline assignment: CDR1 MRHNA and CDR2 SNTAGT. Here the CDR3 DNA reads TGTGCCAGCAGTTCTTCAGGGGGCGCGGGTTACAATGAGCAGTTCTTC. Encoded protein: CASSSSGGAGYNEQFF.

V usage is TRBV5-4 and J usage is TRBJ2-3; 8 nucleotides line up with TRBD1. CDR1 and CDR2 from the germline V gene are SGHNT and YYREEE (reference sequence). CDR3 length: 16 amino acids. The V gene end was trimmed by 0 bases and the J gene end by 2 bases; junction bases not matched to a gene: 5. The CDR3 here is CASSLGRDRLTDTQYF. CDR3 sequence (DNA): TGTGCCAGCAGCTTGGGCCGGGACAGGCTCACAGATACGCAGTATTTT.

The V and J genes are TRBV19 and TRBJ1-1, with TRBD1 matching 7 bases. The length of the CDR3 is 14 residues. Germline V lookup: CDR1 LNHDA, CDR2 SQIVND (reference sequence). V lost 7 bases and J lost 0; bases outside the gene matches: 5. CDR3 sequence reads: CASTRQGLNTEAFF. CDR3 nucleotide sequence: TGTGCCAGTACACGACAGGGATTGAACACTGAAGCTTTCTTT.